A few counts support the clone carrying this TCR beta chain. Its antigen remains unknown. This sample was included in a study of identical twins. Germline-derived CDR1 and CDR2 are SEHNR and FQNEAQ (reference sequence). This CDR3 has 14 residues. Between the trimmed V and J ends, which lost 10 bases and 0 bases, there was a span of 16 bases. Study-wide findings and caveats: It was possible that invariant MAIT and iNKT cells partly confounded the zero-insertion analyses. Monozygotic twin pairs showed more out-of-frame TCR alpha sharing than models estimated.

Via MiXCR, TCRdb re-called the 5' RACE reads, giving one row per CDR3 protein. The table has under 900,000 distinct CDR3 sequences, about 12% seen once; the top ten hold around 1.5%. These data were also filed under a second study, of yellow fever vaccine responses in identical twins. This second study says: Twins reportedly showed a vaccine T cell response that seemed partly convergent and partly personalized.

The receptor comes from a woman aged 18-35 years in good health. The sample taken for sequencing was PBMCs. The V and J genes are TRBV7-9 and TRBJ2-7; tentatively, D is TRBD2 (5 bases). CDR3 in amino acids: CATAERDYSYEQYF. CDR3 DNA sequence: TGTGCCACCGCGGAGAGGGATTACTCCTACGAGCAGTACTTC.